What follows are 15 T cell receptor beta chains derived from one specimen sequenced in a study of blood T cell repertoires in COVID-19. TCRdb keeps only in-frame clones here, not all; method: immunoSEQ multiplex PCR. The sample carries about 120,000 clones, about 85% recorded once. Sequenced: peripheral blood. Receptors originate from a woman of 80 years or more with acute or convalescent COVID-19.

The genes are TRBV12-3 or TRBV12-4 and TRBJ1-2; weak D call: TRBD1 (6 bases). V was cut by 4 bases and J by 5 bases, with 8 bases left in between. The CDR3 runs 12 residues. CDR3 sequence: CASSSQGYGYTF. CDR3 in DNA: TGTGCCAGCAGTTCACAGGGATATGGCTACACCTTC.

The chain joins TRBV9 to TRBJ1-4, with D unresolved. The length of the CDR3 is 13 residues. Trimming pared 4 bases from V and 7 bases from J, leaving 11 bases between. Germline V CDR1 and CDR2: SGDLS, YYNGEE. In nucleotides, the CDR3 is TGTGCCAGCAGCCCTCAGCGAGGTGAAAAACTGTTTTTT. This sequence encodes CASSPQRGEKLFF. Looking up the rest from reference TRBV9 and TRBJ1-4 gives the full variable domain: DSGVTQTPKHLITATGQRVTLRCSPRSGDLSVYWYQQSLDQGLQFLIQYYNGEERAKGNILERFSAQQFPDLHSELNLSSLELGDSALYFCASSPQRGEKLFFGSGTQLSVL.

This clone has only a few counts. The rearrangement links TRBV4-3 to TRBJ1-1; 7 nucleotides match TRBD1. Trimming removed 1 base from V and 11 bases from J; junction bases left unmatched: 7. This CDR3 spans 13 amino acids. Germline V gene data show CDR1 as LGHNA and CDR2 as YSLEER. CDR3 DNA sequence: TGCGCCAGCAGCCAAGGAGGGGGCTCATGGGCTTTCTTT. It codes for CASSQGGGSWAFF.

The chain is built from TRBV7-3 and TRBJ2-2, with TRBD2 matching over 8 bases. Germline CDR1 and CDR2: SGHTA and FQGTGA. The J segment lost 4 bases and the V segment lost 5 bases, leaving 9 bases of the junction unmatched. CDR3 length: 16 residues. The CDR3 protein is CASSRRAGAPTGELFF. The DNA of the CDR3 is TGTGCCAGCAGCCGTCGAGCGGGGGCCCCCACCGGGGAGCTGTTTTTT.

V gene TRBV5-8 combines with J gene TRBJ1-5; D gene ambiguous. Looked up from germline, CDR1 is SGHTS and CDR2 is YDEGEE. V was trimmed by 4 bases and J by 6 bases, leaving 17 bases between them. CDR3 length equals 15 residues. The CDR3 reads CASSPGYQGGQPQHF. The CDR3 DNA reads as TGTGCCAGCAGCCCGGGGTATCAAGGAGGTCAGCCCCAGCATTTT.

The chain combines TRBV5-1 with TRBJ1-2; unclear D gene. Germline CDR1 and CDR2: SGHRS and YFSETQ. Trimming removed 0 bases from V and 8 bases from J, with 8 bases in between. The length of the CDR3 is 12 residues. The CDR3 here is CASSLGEGGYTF. The CDR3 region has the DNA TGCGCCAGCAGCTTGGGAGAGGGCGGCTACACCTTC.

The chain carries TRBV7-9 and TRBJ1-2; 7 positions match TRBD1. V lost 1 base and J lost 4; bases outside the gene matches: 6. Germline CDR1 and CDR2: SEHNR and FQNEAQ (reference sequence). CDR3 length: 15 amino acids. The CDR3 DNA sequence: TGTGCCAGCAGCTTAGGGGGGACAGCGGCCTATGGCTACACCTTC. Translating it yields CASSLGGTAAYGYTF.

The chain employs TRBV7-2 and TRBJ2-5; D perhaps matches TRBD1 (7 bases). Germline lookup yields CDR1 SGHTA and CDR2 FQGNSA. V was clipped by 5 bases and J by 2 bases, with 12 bases between them. There are 14 residues in the CDR3. CDR3 bases: TGTGCCAGCAGCCCGCAGGGGGGTCAAGAGACCCAGTACTTC. Its translation: CASSPQGGQETQYF.

This clone has just a few counts. The V call is TRBV5-6, the J call TRBJ1-5; D is ambiguous. V was pared by 6 bases and J by 0 bases, with 10 bases between. The germline V gene encodes CDR1 SGHDT and CDR2 YYEEEE. This CDR3 has 14 amino acids. CDR3 sequence reads: CASTLALSNQPQHF. The CDR3, as DNA: TGTGCCAGCACCCTCGCACTTAGCAATCAGCCCCAGCATTTT.

This chain uses TRBV27 with TRBJ1-5, with TRBD1 matching over 9 bases. The CDR3 consists of 13 residues. The germline CDR1 and CDR2 sequences are MNHEY and SMNVEV (reference sequence). Trimming at V came to 6 bases and at J to 7 bases, leaving 4 bases not matched to a gene. CDR3 DNA: TGTGCCAGCAGCGGGACAGGGTTGCAGCCCCAGCATTTT. It is translated as CASSGTGLQPQHF.

Comment on this clone: At the DNA level, this CDR3 is encoded by other sequences in the same sample as well. The CDR3 bases are TGTGCCAGCAGTCCGTTAAATCAGCCCCAGCATTTT. Its translation is CASSPLNQPQHF. This sequence joins TRBV28 and TRBJ1-5, with no clear D. From germline, CDR1 is MDHEN and CDR2 SYDVKM. This CDR3 comprises 12 residues. Trimming pared 5 bases from V and 4 bases from J, leaving 6 bases between.

J is TRBJ1-2 and V is TRBV7-2; D is possibly TRBD1 (6 bases). The ends were cut back, 1 base at V and 4 bases at J, with 13 bases in the middle. The CDR3 has 15 residues. CDR1 is SGHTA, CDR2 FQGNSA, per germline. The CDR3 coding sequence is TGTGCCAGCAGCTTAGGTGCGGACAGCCGCTATGGCTACACCTTC. It is translated as CASSLGADSRYGYTF.

The chain carries TRBV12-3 or TRBV12-4 and TRBJ2-3; D unresolved. This CDR3 is 13 amino acids long. V lost 3 bases to trimming and J lost 2 bases, with 6 bases between them. CDR3 sequence (DNA): TGTGCCAGCAGTTTCTTCTACACAGATACGCAGTATTTT. Protein product: CASSFFYTDTQYF.

The rearrangement links TRBV3-1 (or the pseudogene TRBV3-2) to TRBJ1-2; no clear D gene. Trimming cost V 1 base and J 6 bases, with 9 bases left between them. Per the germline V gene, CDR1 is LGHDT and CDR2 is YNNKEL (reference sequence). The CDR3 runs 13 residues. The CDR3 DNA follows: TGTGCCAGCAGCCAAGGGCTGGAGCATGGCTACACCTTC. Its translation is CASSQGLEHGYTF.

For the CDR3, the DNA is TGCGCCAGCAGTCGGGACGGAGGGGATCAGCCCCAGCATTTT. This encodes CASSRDGGDQPQHF. V usage is TRBV5-1 and J usage is TRBJ1-5; D is perhaps TRBD1 (5 bases). Trimming cost V 5 bases and J 5 bases, with 14 bases left between them. Germline loops: CDR1 SGHRS, CDR2 YFSETQ. The CDR3 loop spans 14 amino acids.